This T cell receptor (beta chain) is drawn from a study of T cell responses to AZD1222 COVID-19 vaccine. Of note for this clone: Its antigen is still unknown.

This table comes from immunoSEQ multiplex PCR, and its TCRdb copy is limited to in-frame clones, with some not included. The profile covers approximately 130,000 clones, with 90% to 95% appearing a single time and approximately 1.6% taken by the ten largest. Findings and caveats of the study: Rises in breadth and depth of Spike-specific TCRs came after two AZD1222 doses. Unmutated variant regions are reportedly the target of nearly half of TCRs that are spike-specific.

The germline gives CDR1 SGDLS, CDR2 YYNGEE. Trimming left V 7 bases short and J 4 bases short, with 20 bases between. This CDR3 spans 16 amino acids. The sequence was collected from an adult in good health. The sequences come from peripheral blood, collected on day 0 of AZD1222 vaccination. The J gene is TRBJ1-4, the V gene TRBV9; tentative D call: TRBD1 (5 bases). DNA of the CDR3: TGTGCCAGCTCAACGACTCCCGGGGCGGGTAATGAAAAACTGTTTTTT. Translation: CASSTTPGAGNEKLFF.